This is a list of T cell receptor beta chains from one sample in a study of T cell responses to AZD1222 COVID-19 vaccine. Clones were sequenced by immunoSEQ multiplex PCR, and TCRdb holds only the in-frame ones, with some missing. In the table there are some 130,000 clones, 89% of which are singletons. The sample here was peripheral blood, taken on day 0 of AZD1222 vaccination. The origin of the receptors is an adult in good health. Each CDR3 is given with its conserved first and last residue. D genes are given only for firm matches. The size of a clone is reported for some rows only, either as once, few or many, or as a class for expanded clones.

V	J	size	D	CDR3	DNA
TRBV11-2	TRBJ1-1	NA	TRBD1	CASGPQGAEAFF	TGTGCCAGCGGACCACAGGGGGCTGAAGCTTTCTTT
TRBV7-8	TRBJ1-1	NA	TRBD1	CASSRQGEAFF	TGTGCCAGCAGTCGACAGGGTGAAGCTTTCTTT
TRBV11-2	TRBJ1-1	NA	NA	CASSLVGIAMNTEAFF	TGTGCCAGCAGCTTAGTTGGCATAGCCATGAACACTGAAGCTTTCTTT
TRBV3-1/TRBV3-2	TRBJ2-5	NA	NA	CASSLRSGGTQYF	TGTGCCAGCAGCCTCCGCTCAGGAGGGACCCAGTACTTC
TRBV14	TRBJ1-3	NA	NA	CASSPLVGGAGNTIYF	TGTGCCAGCAGCCCCCTAGTCGGCGGCGCTGGAAACACCATATATTTT
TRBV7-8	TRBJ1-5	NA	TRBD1	CASSPGTGDQPQHF	TGTGCCAGCAGCCCAGGGACAGGGGATCAGCCCCAGCATTTT
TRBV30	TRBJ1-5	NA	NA	CAWSVAENQPQHF	TGTGCCTGGAGTGTTGCAGAAAATCAGCCCCAGCATTTT
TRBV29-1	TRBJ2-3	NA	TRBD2	CSVPPGLAGALTTDTQYF	TGCAGCGTTCCCCCGGGACTAGCGGGGGCGCTAACCACAGATACGCAGTATTTT
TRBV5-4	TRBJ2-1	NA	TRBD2	CASSLTGLAGVNEQFF	TGTGCCAGCAGCTTGACGGGACTAGCGGGGGTGAATGAGCAGTTCTTC
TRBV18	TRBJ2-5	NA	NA	CASSQGGAQETQYF	TGTGCCAGCTCACAAGGCGGGGCCCAAGAGACCCAGTACTTC
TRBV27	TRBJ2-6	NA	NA	CASSFSLSGANVLTF	TGTGCCAGCAGTTTTTCGCTGTCTGGGGCCAACGTCCTGACTTTC
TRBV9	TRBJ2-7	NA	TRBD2	CASSPGLAELEQYF	TGTGCCAGCAGTCCTGGACTAGCGGAGCTCGAGCAGTACTTC
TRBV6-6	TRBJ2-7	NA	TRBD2	CASRDSGGNYEQYF	TGTGCCAGCAGGGATAGCGGGGGCAACTACGAGCAGTACTTC
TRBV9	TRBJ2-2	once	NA	CASSVGIGATTGELFF	TGTGCCAGCAGCGTAGGGATTGGGGCGACCACCGGGGAGCTGTTTTTT
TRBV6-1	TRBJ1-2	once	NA	CASSEVATEMGSGYTF	TGTGCCAGCAGTGAGGTGGCGACAGAGATGGGTTCGGGCTACACCTTC
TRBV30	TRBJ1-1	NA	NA	CAWVRTVNTEAFF	TGTGCCTGGGTCCGGACAGTTAACACTGAAGCTTTCTTT
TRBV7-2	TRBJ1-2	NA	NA	CASSIGLPHGYTF	TGTGCCAGCAGCATCGGACTGCCCCATGGCTACACCTTC
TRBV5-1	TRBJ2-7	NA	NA	CASSSAPTGYEQYF	TGCGCCAGCAGCTCAGCACCCACAGGCTACGAGCAGTACTTC
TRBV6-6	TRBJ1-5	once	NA	CASSLDAPLYSSNQPQHF	TGTGCCAGCAGTCTGGACGCCCCGCTTTATTCGAGCAATCAGCCCCAGCATTTT
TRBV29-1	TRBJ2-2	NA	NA	CSVGKRSNTGELFF	TGCAGCGTTGGCAAGCGATCCAACACCGGGGAGCTGTTTTTT
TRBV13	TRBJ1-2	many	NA	CASSLEGTTNYGYTF	TGTGCCAGCAGCTTAGAAGGGACTACTAACTATGGCTACACCTTC
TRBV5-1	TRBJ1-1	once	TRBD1	CASSFNPGQETEAFF	TGCGCCAGCAGCTTTAATCCGGGACAGGAGACTGAAGCTTTCTTT
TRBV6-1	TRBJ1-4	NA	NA	CASSEMGGVDEKLFF	TGTGCCAGCAGTGAAATGGGGGGCGTAGATGAAAAACTGTTTTTT
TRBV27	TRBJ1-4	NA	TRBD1	CASSARQGLNEKLFF	TGTGCCAGCAGTGCACGACAGGGGCTTAATGAAAAACTGTTTTTT
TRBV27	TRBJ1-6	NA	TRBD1	CASSLFAGGGSPLHF	TGTGCCAGCAGTTTATTTGCAGGGGGAGGTTCACCCCTCCACTTT
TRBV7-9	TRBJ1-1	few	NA	CASFTGNTEAFF	TGTGCCAGTTTCACGGGGAACACTGAAGCTTTCTTT
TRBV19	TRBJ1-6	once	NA	CASRAPTGNMYPLHF	TGTGCCAGTAGGGCCCCGACAGGAAATATGTACCCCCTCCACTTT
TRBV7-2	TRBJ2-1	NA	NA	CASSSQPLGNSYNEQFF	TGTGCCAGCAGCTCCCAACCACTGGGTAACTCCTACAATGAGCAGTTCTTC
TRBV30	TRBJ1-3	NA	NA	CAWTGTGNTIYF	TGTGCCTGGACAGGGACTGGAAACACCATATATTTT
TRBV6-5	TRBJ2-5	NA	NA	CASTPGTGTQYF	TGTGCCAGCACCCCGGGGACGGGGACCCAGTACTTC
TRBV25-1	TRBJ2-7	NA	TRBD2	CASSVLAGYEQYF	TGTGCCAGCAGTGTACTAGCGGGATACGAGCAGTACTTC
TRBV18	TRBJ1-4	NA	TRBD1	CASSRTGGEKLFF	TGTGCCAGCTCTCGTACAGGGGGCGAAAAACTGTTTTTT
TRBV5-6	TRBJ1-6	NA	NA	CASSFKQGLGTPLHF	TGTGCCAGCAGCTTCAAACAGGGATTAGGGACACCCCTCCACTTT
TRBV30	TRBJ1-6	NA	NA	CASQNKQTNSPLHF	TGTGCCTCACAAAACAAGCAGACGAATTCACCCCTCCACTTT
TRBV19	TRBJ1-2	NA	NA	CASSIEGQQNYGYTF	TGTGCCAGTAGTATAGAAGGACAGCAGAACTATGGCTACACCTTC
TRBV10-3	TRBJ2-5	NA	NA	CAGGVGQGETQYF	TGTGCAGGGGGGGTCGGGCAAGGCGAGACCCAGTACTTC
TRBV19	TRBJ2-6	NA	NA	CASSLPYSGANVLTF	TGTGCCAGTAGTCTCCCGTACTCTGGGGCCAACGTCCTGACTTTC
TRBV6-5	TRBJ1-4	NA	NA	CASTGPRGEKLFF	TGTGCCAGCACGGGACCCCGAGGTGAAAAACTGTTTTTT
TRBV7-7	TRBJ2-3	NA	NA	CASSLQTNGDTQYF	TGTGCCAGCAGCTTACAGACGAACGGGGATACGCAGTATTTT
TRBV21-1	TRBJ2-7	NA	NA	CASSKGPGTASLEQYF	TGTGCCAGCAGCAAAGGCCCCGGGACAGCCTCCCTCGAGCAGTACTTC
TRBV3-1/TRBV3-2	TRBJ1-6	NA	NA	CASSQSGSSYNSPLHF	TGTGCCAGCAGCCAAAGCGGCAGCTCCTATAATTCACCCCTCCACTTT
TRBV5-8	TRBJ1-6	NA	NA	CASSPLPTENSPLHF	TGTGCCAGCAGCCCCCTTCCGACAGAGAATTCACCCCTCCACTTT
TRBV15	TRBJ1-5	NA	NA	CATSNDRDQPQHF	TGTGCCACCAGTAATGACAGAGATCAGCCCCAGCATTTT
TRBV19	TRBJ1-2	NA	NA	CASSSKGLLLKGYTF	TGTGCCAGTAGTTCCAAGGGACTGCTGTTAAAGGGCTACACCTTC
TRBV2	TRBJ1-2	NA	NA	CASSREQGPYGYTF	TGTGCCAGCAGTAGAGAGCAGGGGCCCTATGGCTACACCTTC
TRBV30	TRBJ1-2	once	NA	CARAGHNTGYGYTF	TGTGCCCGTGCCGGGCATAACACTGGCTATGGCTACACCTTC
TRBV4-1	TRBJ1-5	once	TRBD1	CASSQERGGTGGSQPQHF	TGCGCCAGCAGCCAAGAAAGGGGCGGGACAGGGGGTAGTCAGCCCCAGCATTTT
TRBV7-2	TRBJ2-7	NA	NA	CASSLGPEIYEEQYF	TGTGCCAGCAGCTTAGGGCCGGAAATATACGAGGAGCAGTACTTC
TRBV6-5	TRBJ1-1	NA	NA	CASRLSNTEAFF	TGTGCCAGCCGTCTATCCAACACTGAAGCTTTCTTT
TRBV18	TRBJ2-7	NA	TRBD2	CASSPSAGGYEQYF	TGTGCCAGCTCACCATCAGCGGGGGGCTACGAGCAGTACTTC
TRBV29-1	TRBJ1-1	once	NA	CSVINGVTSTEAFF	TGCAGCGTCATTAACGGTGTTACGTCCACTGAAGCTTTCTTT
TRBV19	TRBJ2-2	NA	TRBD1	CASSGTGVTGELFF	TGTGCCAGTAGTGGGACAGGGGTCACCGGGGAGCTGTTTTTT
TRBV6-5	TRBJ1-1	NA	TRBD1	CASSRDRWHTEAFF	TGTGCCAGCAGTCGGGACAGGTGGCACACTGAAGCTTTCTTT
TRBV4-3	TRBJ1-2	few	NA	CASSPDRGGVFYGYTF	TGCGCCAGCAGCCCAGATAGAGGGGGTGTATTCTATGGCTACACCTTC
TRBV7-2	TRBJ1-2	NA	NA	CASSSATAYNYGYTF	TGTGCCAGCAGCTCCGCGACAGCGTATAACTATGGCTACACCTTC